One sample yielded the 14 T cell receptor beta chains listed below, sequenced in a study of T cell responses to AZD1222 COVID-19 vaccine. Here immunoSEQ multiplex PCR was the method, and the copy in TCRdb shows in-frame clones only, minus some. This table has about 150,000 clones, 70% to 90% appearing once. The material sequenced was peripheral blood, taken 28 days after the second AZD1222 dose. Source of these receptors: an adult who received the AZD1222 COVID-19 vaccine.

This sequence joins TRBV7-9 and TRBJ1-6; no reliable D call. The CDR3 extends over 12 amino acids. Germline V gene lookup returns CDR1 SEHNR and CDR2 FQNEAQ (reference sequence). With 4 bases removed from V and 14 bases from J, the gap between germline ends came to 12 bases. This CDR3 is CASSYETQALHF. The DNA for the CDR3 is TGTGCCAGCAGCTACGAGACACAAGCCCTCCACTTT.

The sample holds a few counts of this clone. The chain employs TRBV6-5 and TRBJ1-3, with 8 bases fitting TRBD1. The germline V gene has CDR1 MNHEY and CDR2 SVGAGI. This CDR3 is built from 16 residues. The V gene end was trimmed by 0 bases and the J gene end by 6 bases; junction bases not matched to a gene: 7. CDR3 amino acids: CASSYSRGPNENTIYF. As DNA, the CDR3 is TGTGCCAGCAGTTACTCCAGGGGGCCAAACGAAAACACCATATATTTT.

V usage is TRBV7-2 and J usage is TRBJ1-5; TRBD1 is a possible D gene (6 bases). CDR1 and CDR2 from the germline V gene are SGHTA and FQGNSA. V shed 2 bases and J shed 11 bases, with 13 bases lying between them. The CDR3 has 13 residues. The CDR3 protein is CASSLLGAETQHF. The DNA of the CDR3 is TGTGCCAGCAGCTTATTGGGGGCCGAGACCCAGCATTTT.

The chain carries TRBV18 and TRBJ1-2; 10 nucleotides match TRBD1. Germline values: CDR1 KGHSH, CDR2 LQKENI. The J segment lost 1 base and the V segment lost 6 bases, leaving 8 bases of the junction unmatched. The CDR3 sequence is 16 residues long. CDR3 in amino acids: CASSRTGDRGNYGYTF. The DNA for the CDR3 is TGTGCCAGCTCGCGGACGGGGGACAGGGGTAACTATGGCTACACCTTC. The full variable domain, completed using reference TRBV18 and TRBJ1-2, is NAGVMQNPRHLVRRRGQEARLRCSPMKGHSHVYWYRQLPEEGLKFMVYLQKENIIDESGMPKERFSAEFPKEGPSILRIQQVVRGDSAAYFCASSRTGDRGNYGYTFGSGTRLTVV.

A note on this clone: Other DNA sequences from this sample encode an identical CDR3 as well. V gene TRBV14 combines with J gene TRBJ2-6; D unresolved. This CDR3 has 13 amino acids. Trimming left V 4 bases short and J 3 bases short, with 4 bases between. The germline CDR1 and CDR2 sequences are SGHDN and FVKESK. For the CDR3, the DNA is TGTGCCAGCAGCCTCGTTGGGGCCAACGTCCTGACTTTC. Translating it yields CASSLVGANVLTF.

The J gene is TRBJ1-1, the V gene TRBV10-2; TRBD1 is a possible D gene (6 bases). The V and J ends lost 3 bases and 3 bases respectively, with 23 bases between them. CDR3 length: 18 amino acids. CDR1 WSHSY and CDR2 SAAADI come from the germline V gene. The CDR3 bases are TGCGCCAGCAGTGAAGCGGTCAGGGGTAAGAGGGGGGACACTGAAGCTTTCTTT. Translation gives CASSEAVRGKRGDTEAFF.

The V gene is TRBV9, the J gene TRBJ2-2; TRBD1 might be the D (7 bases). The CDR3 length is 14 residues. From germline, CDR1 is SGDLS and CDR2 YYNGEE. Deletions cut 9 bases from V and 6 bases from J, with 18 bases between. CDR3 region: CATTRQGGSGELFF. CDR3 nucleotides: TGTGCCACCACACGGCAGGGGGGATCCGGGGAGCTGTTTTTT.

This clone was detected a few times. The chain uses TRBV2 and TRBJ2-3, with TRBD1 as a possible D gene (7 bases). CDR1 and CDR2 from the germline V gene are SNHLY and FYNNEI. The V gene lost 8 bases and the J gene lost 8 bases, with 23 bases spanning the gap. CDR3 length: 15 amino acids. The CDR3 bases are TGTGCCAGCGGGACAGATTCTAGCGCGGGAAGTACGCAGTATTTT. Encoded protein: CASGTDSSAGSTQYF.

The V call is TRBV27, the J call TRBJ2-2; a weak D match, TRBD1 (6 bases). The CDR3 loop spans 14 amino acids. Trimming removed 5 bases at V and 2 bases at J, with 9 bases between. Germline values: CDR1 MNHEY, CDR2 SMNVEV (reference sequence). The CDR3 loop is CASSPGHNTGELFF. In DNA form, the CDR3 reads TGTGCCAGCAGTCCGGGACACAACACCGGGGAGCTGTTTTTT.

The CDR3 bases are TGTGCCAGCAGCAAACAGGACAGGGAAACTAACTATGGCTACACCTTC. Its translation is CASSKQDRETNYGYTF. The V gene is TRBV21-1, the J gene TRBJ1-2; the table calls TRBD1, which could not be checked here. TRBV21-1 is a pseudogene locus. This CDR3 has 16 amino acids.

Only one count was recorded for this clone. V usage is TRBV27 and J usage is TRBJ2-3, with unresolved D. The CDR3 contains 17 residues. The germline V gene has CDR1 MNHEY and CDR2 SMNVEV (reference sequence). V was trimmed by 2 bases and J by 4 bases, leaving 19 bases between them. CDR3 sequence (DNA): TGTGCCAGCAGTTTAAGGTTCGGGTTACCCTCCCCAGATACGCAGTATTTT. Protein sequence: CASSLRFGLPSPDTQYF.

The V call is TRBV3-1 (or the pseudogene TRBV3-2), the J call TRBJ2-7, with 8 bases aligning to TRBD2. Trimming cost V 4 bases and J 2 bases; bases outside gene matches: 7. The germline gives CDR1 LGHDT, CDR2 YNNKEL (reference sequence). CDR3 length: 15 amino acids. CDR3 residues: CASSLSGGAPYEQYF. The CDR3 DNA sequence: TGTGCCAGCAGCCTTTCCGGGGGGGCTCCCTACGAGCAGTACTTC.

This clone was counted once. The chain joins TRBV5-4 to TRBJ2-2; no clear D. V was cut by 1 base and J by 7 bases, with 5 bases left in between. The CDR3 is 12 residues long. Germline V lookup: CDR1 SGHNT, CDR2 YYREEE (reference sequence). The CDR3 coding sequence is TGTGCCAGCAGCTTGAGTGGCGGGGAGCTGTTTTTT. Translated, it gives CASSLSGGELFF.

This chain connects TRBV5-1 to TRBJ2-7; possible D gene TRBD1, 5 bases. V was cut by 0 bases and J by 5 bases, with 12 bases left in between. This CDR3 is 14 amino acids long. Germline CDR1 SGHRS, CDR2 YFSETQ. CDR3 in DNA: TGCGCCAGCAGCTTGGTTGCAGGGCTCAACGAGCAGTACTTC. Its protein is CASSLVAGLNEQYF.